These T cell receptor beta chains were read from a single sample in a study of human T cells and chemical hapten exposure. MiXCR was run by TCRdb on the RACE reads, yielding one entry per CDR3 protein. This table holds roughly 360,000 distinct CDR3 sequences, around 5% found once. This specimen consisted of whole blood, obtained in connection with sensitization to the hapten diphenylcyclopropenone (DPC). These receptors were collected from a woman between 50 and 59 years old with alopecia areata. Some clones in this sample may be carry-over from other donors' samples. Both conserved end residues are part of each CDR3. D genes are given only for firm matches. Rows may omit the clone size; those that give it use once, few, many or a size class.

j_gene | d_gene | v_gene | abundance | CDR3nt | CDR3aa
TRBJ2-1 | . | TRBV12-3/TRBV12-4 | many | TGTGCCAGCAGCCGCCAAGGGGTTGATGAGCAGTTCTTC | CASSRQGVDEQFF
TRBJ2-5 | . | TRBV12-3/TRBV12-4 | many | TGTGCCAGCAGTTCCGGGTTGACCCAGTACTTC | CASSSGLTQYF
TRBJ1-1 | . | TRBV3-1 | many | TGTGCCAGCAGCCAAGGGGGCAGGGCTGAAGCTTTCTTT | CASSQGGRAEAFF
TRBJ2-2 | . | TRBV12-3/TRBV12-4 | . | TGTGCCAGCAGCCGGACCCAAATAAACACCGGGGAGCTGTTTTTT | CASSRTQINTGELFF
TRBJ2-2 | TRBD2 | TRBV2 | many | TGTGCCAGCACCCCCGGACTAGTTTTGGGCGGGGAGCTGTTTTTT | CASTPGLVLGGELFF
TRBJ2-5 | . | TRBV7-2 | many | TGTGCCAGCAGCCCGCGGGCTTTTCAAGAGACCCAGTACTTC | CASSPRAFQETQYF
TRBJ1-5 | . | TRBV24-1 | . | TGTGCCACCAGTGGGGCAGGGAGTAGCAATCAGCCCCAGCATTTT | CATSGAGSSNQPQHF
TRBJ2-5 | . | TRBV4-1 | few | TGCGCCAGCAGCCAAACCACTAGCAGTCAAGAGACCCAGTACTTC | CASSQTTSSQETQYF
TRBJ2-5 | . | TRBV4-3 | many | TGCGCCAGCAGCCACCCTAATCTAGGGAGGTACCAAGAGACCCAGTACTTC | CASSHPNLGRYQETQYF
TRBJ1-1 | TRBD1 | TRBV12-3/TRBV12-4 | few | TGTGCCAGCAGTTTCGGGACAGGGGATTCCACTGAAGCTTTCTTT | CASSFGTGDSTEAFF
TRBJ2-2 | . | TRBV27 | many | TGTGCCAGCAGTTTAATAGCGGCGAACACCGGGGAGCTGTTTTTT | CASSLIAANTGELFF
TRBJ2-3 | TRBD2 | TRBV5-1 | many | TGCGCCAGCAGCTCCGGGACTAGCGGGAGCACAGATACGCAGTATTTT | CASSSGTSGSTDTQYF
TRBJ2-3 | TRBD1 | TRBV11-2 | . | TGTGCCAGCAGCTTTCCGGGACAGGGGTACACAGATACGCAGTATTTT | CASSFPGQGYTDTQYF
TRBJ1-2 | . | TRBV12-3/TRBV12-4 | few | TGTGCCAGCAGTGAGGTGGCCAACTATGGCTACACCTTC | CASSEVANYGYTF
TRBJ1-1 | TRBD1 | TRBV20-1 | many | TGCAGTGCTAGAGATTGGTCCGGCAGGGGGACCACTGAAGCTTTCTTT | CSARDWSGRGTTEAFF
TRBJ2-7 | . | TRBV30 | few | TGTGCCTGGGGCAGAGGGATGAACTACGAGCAGTACTTC | CAWGRGMNYEQYF
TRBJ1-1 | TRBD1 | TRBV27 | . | TGTGCCAGCAGTAAGACAGGGGACACTGAAGCTTTCTTT | CASSKTGDTEAFF
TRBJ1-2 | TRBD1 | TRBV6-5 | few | TGTGCCAGCAGTTACTCGGCTCCCGGGACAGGAGTAGAATTTGGCTATGGCTACACCTTC | CASSYSAPGTGVEFGYGYTF
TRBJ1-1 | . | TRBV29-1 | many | TGCAGCGGAAACAGCGGCACTGAAGCTTTCTTT | CSGNSGTEAFF
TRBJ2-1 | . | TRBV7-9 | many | TGTGCCAGCACAGGCCCTGTACAGGGCAATGAGCAGTTCTTC | CASTGPVQGNEQFF
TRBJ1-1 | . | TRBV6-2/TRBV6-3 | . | TGTGCCAGCAGTTACCTTGTCGAAGCTTTCTTT | CASSYLVEAFF
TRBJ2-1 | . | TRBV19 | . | TGTGCCAGTACCACCCCCGCGGGACTCGGAGACAATGAGCAGTTCTTC | CASTTPAGLGDNEQFF
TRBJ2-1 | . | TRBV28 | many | TGTGCCAGCAGTCCCCTTGAGTTACCGTACAATGAGCAGTTCTTC | CASSPLELPYNEQFF
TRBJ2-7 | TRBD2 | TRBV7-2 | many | TGTGCCAGCAGCGTGAGTAGCGGGAGCTCCTACGAGCAGTACTTC | CASSVSSGSSYEQYF
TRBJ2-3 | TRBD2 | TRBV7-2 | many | TGTGCCAGCAGCTCCCAGCGGGGGGGCACAGATACGCAGTATTTT | CASSSQRGGTDTQYF
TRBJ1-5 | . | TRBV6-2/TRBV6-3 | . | TGTGCCAGCAGTTCTTCTTGGGGCAATCAGCCCCAGCATTTT | CASSSSWGNQPQHF
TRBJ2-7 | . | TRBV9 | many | TGTGCCAGCAGCGTAGAGGGTTTCTCCTACGAGCAGTACTTC | CASSVEGFSYEQYF
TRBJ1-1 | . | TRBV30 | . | TGTGCCTGGACGTGGGCTGGGACTGAAGCTTTCTTT | CAWTWAGTEAFF
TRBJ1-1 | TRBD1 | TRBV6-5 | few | TGTGCCAGCAGTCCCCTGAAGGGGGCTTCGGCCACTGAAGCTTTCTTT | CASSPLKGASATEAFF
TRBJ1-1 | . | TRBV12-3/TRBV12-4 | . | TGTGCCAGCAGTCGAGATTCTACAGGGAAAGCTTTCTTT | CASSRDSTGKAFF
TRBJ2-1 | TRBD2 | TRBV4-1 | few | TGCGCCAGCAGCCAATGGGTAGCGGGGGCGCGAGGAAATGAGCAGTTCTTC | CASSQWVAGARGNEQFF
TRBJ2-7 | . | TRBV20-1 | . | TGCAGTGCTAGCCTCCTGGGGTCACGGCGCGAGCAGTACTTC | CSASLLGSRREQYF
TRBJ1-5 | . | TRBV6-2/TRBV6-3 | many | TGTGCCAGCAGTTACGGCCTGTATCAGCCCCAGCATTTT | CASSYGLYQPQHF
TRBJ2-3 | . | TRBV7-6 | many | TGTGCCAGCAGCCCGCTGGCGGGGCCTCCGGATACGCAGTATTTT | CASSPLAGPPDTQYF